This TCR beta chain was recovered during a study of blood T cell repertoires in COVID-19. Exposed study participants had met a COVID-19 case within 2 weeks before entry. Original analysis: For nucleated cells, counts were estimated from reference gene primer amplification. TCRdb's copy holds only in-frame clones and misses some; the assay was immunoSEQ multiplex PCR. The DNA gave D and trimming, while V, J and clone size come from that table. The data contain some 150,000 clones, around 83% of them singletons. Material for sequencing was PBMCs or T cells enriched from blood (not recorded which). This clonotype was obtained from a woman aged 50 to 65 who had been exposed to COVID-19.

CDR3 coding DNA: TGTGCCAGCAGCTTAGTAGCGACGAACATGAACACTGAAGCTTTCTTT. Translation gives CASSLVATNMNTEAFF. The chain recombines TRBV7-8 with TRBJ1-1, with D unresolved. V lost 1 base, J lost 0 bases, and 12 bases lay in between. CDR3 length: 16 residues. CDR1 and CDR2 from the germline V gene are SGHVS and FQNEAQ.